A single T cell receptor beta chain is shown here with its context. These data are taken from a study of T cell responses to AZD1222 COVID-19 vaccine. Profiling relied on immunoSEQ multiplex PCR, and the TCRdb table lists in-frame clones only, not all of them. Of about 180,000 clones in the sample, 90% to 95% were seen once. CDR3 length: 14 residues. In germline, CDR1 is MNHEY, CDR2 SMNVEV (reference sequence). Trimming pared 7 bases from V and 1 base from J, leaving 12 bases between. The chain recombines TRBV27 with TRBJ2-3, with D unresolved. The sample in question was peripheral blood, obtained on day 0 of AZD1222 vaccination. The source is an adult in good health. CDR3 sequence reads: CASTPSAGTDTQYF. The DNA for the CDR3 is TGTGCCAGCACCCCCTCGGCAGGCACAGATACGCAGTATTTT.